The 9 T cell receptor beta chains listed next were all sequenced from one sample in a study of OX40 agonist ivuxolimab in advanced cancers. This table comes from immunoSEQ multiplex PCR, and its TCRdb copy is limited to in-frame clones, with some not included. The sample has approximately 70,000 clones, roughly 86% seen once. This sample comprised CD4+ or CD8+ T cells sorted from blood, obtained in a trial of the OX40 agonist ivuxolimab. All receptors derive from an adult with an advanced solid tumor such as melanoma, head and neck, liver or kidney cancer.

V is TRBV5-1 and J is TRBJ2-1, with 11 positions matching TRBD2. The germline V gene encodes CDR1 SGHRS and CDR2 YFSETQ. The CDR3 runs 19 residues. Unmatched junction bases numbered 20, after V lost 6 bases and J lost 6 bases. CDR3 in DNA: TGCGCCAGCAACCAGGTCGGCCCCGGGACTAGCGGAGGGAGCAATGAGCAGTTCTTC. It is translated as CASNQVGPGTSGGSNEQFF.

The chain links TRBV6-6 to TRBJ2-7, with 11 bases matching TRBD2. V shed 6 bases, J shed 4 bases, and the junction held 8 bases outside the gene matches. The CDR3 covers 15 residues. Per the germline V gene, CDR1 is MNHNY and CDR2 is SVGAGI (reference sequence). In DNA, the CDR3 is TGTGCCAGCAGCGACCCGGGACTAGCGGCATACGAGCAGTACTTC. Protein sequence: CASSDPGLAAYEQYF.

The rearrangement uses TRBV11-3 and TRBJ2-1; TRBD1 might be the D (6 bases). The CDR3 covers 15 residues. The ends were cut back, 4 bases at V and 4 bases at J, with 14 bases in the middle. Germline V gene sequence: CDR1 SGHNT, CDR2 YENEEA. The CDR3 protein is CASSSSTGPYNEQFF. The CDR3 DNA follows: TGTGCCAGCAGCTCCTCGACAGGACCTTACAATGAGCAGTTCTTC. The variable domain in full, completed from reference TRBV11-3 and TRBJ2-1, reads EAGVVQSPRYKIIEKKQPVAFWCNPISGHNTLYWYLQNLGQGPELLIRYENEEAVDDSQLPKDRFSAERLKGVDSTLKIQPAELGDSAVYLCASSSSTGPYNEQFFGPGTRLTVL.

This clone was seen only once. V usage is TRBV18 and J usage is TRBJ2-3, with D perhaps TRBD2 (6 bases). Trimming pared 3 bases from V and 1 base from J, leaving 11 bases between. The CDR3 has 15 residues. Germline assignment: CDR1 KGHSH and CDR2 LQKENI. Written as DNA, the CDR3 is TGTGCCAGCTCACCTCGTCAGCGGGGCACAGATACGCAGTATTTT. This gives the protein CASSPRQRGTDTQYF.

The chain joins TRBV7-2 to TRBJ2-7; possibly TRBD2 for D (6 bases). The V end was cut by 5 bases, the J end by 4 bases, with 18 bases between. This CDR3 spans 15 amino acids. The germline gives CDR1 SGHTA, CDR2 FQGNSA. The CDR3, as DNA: TGTGCCAGCAGCCCTTCTCTAGCGCGAGGGTACGAGCAGTACTTC. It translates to CASSPSLARGYEQYF.

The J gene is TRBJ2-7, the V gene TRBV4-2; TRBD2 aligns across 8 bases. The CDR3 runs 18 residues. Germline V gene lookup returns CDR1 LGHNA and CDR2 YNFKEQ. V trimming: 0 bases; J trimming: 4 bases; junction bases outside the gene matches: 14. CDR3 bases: TGTGCCAGCAGCCAAGATGTTTGGCGGGAGGCCCTAGTATACGAGCAGTACTTC. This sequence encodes CASSQDVWREALVYEQYF.

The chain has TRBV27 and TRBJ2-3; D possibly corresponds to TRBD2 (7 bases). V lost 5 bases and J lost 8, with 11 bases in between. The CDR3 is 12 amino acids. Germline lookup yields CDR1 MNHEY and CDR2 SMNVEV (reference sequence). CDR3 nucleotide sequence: TGTGCCAGCAGTCCCCGGGGGGCTACGCAGTATTTT. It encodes CASSPRGATQYF.

The CDR3 nucleotides are TGTGCCTGGAGGATATCTGGGGCCAACGTCCTGACTTTC. This encodes CAWRISGANVLTF. The chain couples TRBV30 to TRBJ2-6; D gene ambiguous. Germline lookup yields CDR1 GTSNPN and CDR2 SVGIG (reference sequence). V was cut by 3 bases and J by 1 base, with 4 bases left in between. The CDR3 extends over 13 amino acids.

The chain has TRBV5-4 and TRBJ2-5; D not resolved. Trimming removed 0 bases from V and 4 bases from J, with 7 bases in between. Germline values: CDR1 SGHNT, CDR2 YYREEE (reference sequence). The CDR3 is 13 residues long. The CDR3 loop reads CASSLDRRETQYF. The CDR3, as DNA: TGTGCCAGCAGCTTGGACAGAAGAGAGACCCAGTACTTC.